A selection of T cell receptor beta chains follows, all from one sample in a study of blood T cell repertoires in COVID-19. TCRdb keeps only in-frame clones here, not all; method: immunoSEQ multiplex PCR. The table shows approximately 210,000 clones, with 80% occurring only once. Source material: PBMCs or T cells enriched from blood (not recorded which). These receptors were taken from a man aged 25 to 45 with acute COVID-19. Both conserved end residues are part of each CDR3. The order of the fields is V gene, J gene, clone size, D gene, CDR3 protein, CDR3 DNA. A D gene is named only where the DNA matches it firmly. A row's size may be missing; if present it is once, few, many or a size class.

>TRBV11-2|TRBJ1-2|.|TRBD1
CASSATGGYGYTF
TGTGCCAGCAGCGCGACAGGGGGCTATGGCTACACCTTC
>TRBV5-4|TRBJ1-1|.|.
CASGRRENTEAFF
TGTGCCAGTGGCCGGCGGGAGAACACTGAAGCTTTCTTT
>TRBV4-2|TRBJ1-6|.|TRBD1
CASSHTNPRDREGPLHF
TGTGCCAGCAGCCATACTAACCCCCGGGACAGAGAGGGCCCCCTCCACTTT
>TRBV6-5|TRBJ1-3|.|TRBD1
CASRVTGGANTIYF
TGTGCCAGCAGGGTAACAGGGGGCGCAAACACCATATATTTT
>TRBV12-5|TRBJ2-3|.|TRBD1
CASGSDRGLADTQYF
TGTGCTAGTGGTTCGGACAGGGGGTTAGCAGATACGCAGTATTTT
>TRBV15|TRBJ2-3|.|.
CATSSHREATDTQYF
TGTGCCACCAGCAGTCACAGGGAAGCCACAGATACGCAGTATTTT
>TRBV4-1|TRBJ1-4|.|.
CASSQQSGKLFF
TGCGCCAGCAGCCAACAATCGGGAAAACTGTTTTTT
>TRBV5-4|TRBJ2-5|.|TRBD2
CASSLISGGAETQYF
TGTGCCAGCAGCTTGATTAGCGGGGGGGCAGAGACCCAGTACTTC
>TRBV2|TRBJ2-2|.|TRBD1
CASSELPRTGFPGELFF
TGTGCCAGCAGTGAACTGCCCCGGACAGGGTTCCCCGGGGAGCTGTTTTTT
>TRBV21-1|TRBJ2-2|.|.
CASPWQTNTGELFF
TGTGCCAGCCCCTGGCAAACGAACACCGGGGAGCTGTTTTTT
>TRBV12-3/TRBV12-4|TRBJ2-7|.|.
CASSPSGEQYF
TGTGCCAGCAGCCCGTCGGGCGAGCAGTACTTC
>TRBV28|TRBJ2-7|.|TRBD1
CASSFRAGGSLEQYF
TGTGCCAGCAGTTTTAGGGCAGGGGGCAGTCTCGAGCAGTACTTC
>TRBV2|TRBJ1-1|.|.
CASSEALGHRVNTEAFF
TGTGCCAGCAGTGAAGCGCTTGGGCACAGAGTAAACACTGAAGCTTTCTTT
>TRBV4-2|TRBJ1-4|.|.
CASSQELVRLREEKLFF
TGTGCCAGCAGCCAAGAACTCGTTCGGCTAAGGGAGGAAAAACTGTTTTTT
>TRBV19|TRBJ1-1|.|.
CASSPLGAGSPTEAFF
TGTGCCAGTAGTCCCCTGGGGGCAGGGAGCCCCACTGAAGCTTTCTTT
>TRBV5-5|TRBJ2-3|.|.
CASSSLRRDTQYF
TGTGCCAGCAGCTCCCTAAGGAGAGATACGCAGTATTTT
>TRBV18|TRBJ2-2|once|.
CASSLQGSGELFF
TGTGCCAGCTCACTACAGGGCTCCGGGGAGCTGTTTTTT
>TRBV9|TRBJ2-5|.|.
CASGPRETQYF
TGTGCCAGCGGGCCCCGGGAGACCCAGTACTTC
>TRBV2|TRBJ1-1|.|.
CASSGRSPLNTEAFF
TGTGCCAGCAGTGGCCGGAGTCCTCTGAACACTGAAGCTTTCTTT
>TRBV14|TRBJ2-7|.|.
CASSDRPYEQYF
TGTGCCAGCAGCGACAGACCCTACGAGCAGTACTTC
>TRBV7-2|TRBJ2-6|once|.
CASSLEIRVDSGANVLTF
TGTGCCAGCAGCTTAGAGATCAGGGTAGACTCTGGGGCCAACGTCCTGACTTTC
>TRBV6-5|TRBJ1-6|.|.
CASSYVQGNSPLHF
TGTGCCAGCAGTTACGTTCAGGGTAATTCACCCCTCCACTTT
>TRBV6-6|TRBJ2-2|.|TRBD1
CASRPPMTGTTGELFF
TGTGCCAGCAGGCCCCCGATGACAGGGACCACCGGGGAGCTGTTTTTT
>TRBV3-1/TRBV3-2|TRBJ1-1|.|.
CASSSFQGNTEAFF
TGTGCCAGCAGCTCTTTCCAGGGGAACACTGAAGCTTTCTTT
>TRBV2|TRBJ2-5|.|TRBD2
CAGRGGLEETQYF
TGTGCCGGACGGGGGGGCCTAGAGGAGACCCAGTACTTC
>TRBV12-3/TRBV12-4|TRBJ2-5|.|TRBD2
CASNRGVETQYF
TGTGCCAGCAACCGGGGGGTAGAGACCCAGTACTTC
>TRBV7-9|TRBJ1-5|.|.
CASSSHGNQPQHF
TGTGCCAGCAGCTCACATGGCAATCAGCCCCAGCATTTT
>TRBV7-9|TRBJ2-7|.|TRBD1
CASSETGVTYEQYF
TGTGCCAGCAGCGAGACAGGGGTAACCTACGAGCAGTACTTC
>TRBV5-1|TRBJ1-1|.|.
CASSPSGGNTEAFF
TGCGCCAGCAGCCCCTCGGGGGGGAACACTGAAGCTTTCTTT
>TRBV7-6|TRBJ2-6|.|TRBD1
CASSSLGQGPSVIGANVLTF
TGTGCCAGCAGCTCGCTAGGACAGGGACCATCTGTAATTGGGGCCAACGTCCTGACTTTC
>TRBV5-1|TRBJ1-3|.|.
CASSVTAVGSGNTIYF
TGCGCCAGCAGCGTAACAGCTGTGGGTTCTGGAAACACCATATATTTT
>TRBV5-6|TRBJ2-4|.|.
CASSLSSENIQYF
TGTGCCAGCAGCTTGTCTAGTGAAAACATTCAGTACTTC
>TRBV27|TRBJ2-7|.|.
CASSQQSSEQYF
TGTGCCAGCAGTCAACAGTCTTCCGAGCAGTACTTC
>TRBV2|TRBJ2-3|.|.
CATRGGEVSTDTQYF
TGTGCCACCAGGGGGGGGGAGGTTAGCACAGATACGCAGTATTTT
>TRBV6-5|TRBJ1-1|.|.
CASSLIADREAFF
TGTGCCAGCAGCTTAATAGCCGACAGGGAAGCTTTCTTT
>TRBV18|TRBJ2-1|.|.
CASSREDEQFF
TGTGCCAGCTCACGGGAGGATGAGCAGTTCTTC
>TRBV10-3|TRBJ1-1|.|.
CATGQGRDTEAFF
TGTGCCACCGGCCAGGGGCGGGACACTGAAGCTTTCTTT
>TRBV6-2/TRBV6-3|TRBJ2-7|.|TRBD1
CASSLLANRGDYEQYF
TGTGCCAGCAGCCTCCTCGCTAACAGGGGCGACTACGAGCAGTACTTC
>TRBV4-2|TRBJ2-5|.|.
CASSQEVARETQYF
TGTGCCAGCAGCCAAGAGGTTGCTCGGGAGACCCAGTACTTC
>TRBV7-3|TRBJ2-3|once|TRBD2
CANSPGLAGGDTQYF
TGTGCCAACAGCCCTGGACTAGCGGGGGGCGATACGCAGTATTTT
>TRBV6-5|TRBJ1-5|.|TRBD1
CASSPGGWAQPQHF
TGTGCCAGCAGTCCAGGGGGTTGGGCTCAGCCCCAGCATTTT
>TRBV4-1|TRBJ1-4|.|.
CASSQGSRVGNEKLFF
TGCGCCAGCAGCCAAGGGTCCAGGGTGGGTAATGAAAAACTGTTTTTT
>TRBV5-1|TRBJ2-7|.|TRBD1
CASSSTGMGNEQYF
TGCGCCAGCAGCTCGACAGGGATGGGAAACGAGCAGTACTTC
>TRBV5-1|TRBJ2-5|.|.
CASSLGPGVETQYF
TGCGCCAGCAGCCTGGGACCGGGGGTGGAGACCCAGTACTTC
>TRBV18|TRBJ2-7|.|.
CASSPVGGYEQYF
TGTGCCAGCTCACCGGTAGGGGGCTACGAGCAGTACTTC
>TRBV7-9|TRBJ1-5|.|.
CASSSQLENQPQHF
TGTGCCAGCAGCTCCCAACTTGAAAATCAGCCCCAGCATTTT
>TRBV28|TRBJ1-5|.|.
CASSLLDQPQHF
TGTGCCAGCAGTTTACTCGATCAGCCCCAGCATTTT
>TRBV5-1|TRBJ1-1|.|.
CASSLGGQNTEAFF
TGCGCCAGCAGCCTGGGGGGACAGAACACTGAAGCTTTCTTT
>TRBV7-6|TRBJ2-3|few|.
CASSLAVDGATDTQYF
TGTGCCAGCAGCTTAGCGGTGGATGGGGCGACAGATACGCAGTATTTT
>TRBV10-3|TRBJ1-6|.|TRBD1
CAISGQGNGNSPLHF
TGTGCCATCAGTGGACAGGGGAATGGCAATTCACCCCTCCACTTT
>TRBV12-5|TRBJ2-2|.|.
CASGLEWGAGELFF
TGTGCTAGTGGGTTGGAGTGGGGGGCCGGGGAGCTGTTTTTT
>TRBV11-3|TRBJ2-2|.|.
CASSPRRGTGELFF
TGTGCCAGCAGCCCCCGTCGGGGAACCGGGGAGCTGTTTTTT
>TRBV6-5|TRBJ1-5|.|TRBD1
CASSYSDRSQPQHF
TGTGCCAGCAGTTACTCGGACAGGAGTCAGCCCCAGCATTTT
>TRBV6-6|TRBJ2-1|.|.
CASSPLGGSNEQFF
TGTGCCAGCAGTCCACTGGGGGGATCAAATGAGCAGTTCTTC
>TRBV5-1|TRBJ1-1|.|TRBD1
CASSLGAGGNEAFF
TGCGCCAGCAGCTTGGGGGCAGGGGGAAATGAAGCTTTCTTT
>TRBV11-1|TRBJ2-6|.|.
CASSLWESGANVLTF
TGTGCCAGCAGCTTATGGGAGTCGGGGGCCAACGTCCTGACTTTC
>TRBV12-3/TRBV12-4|TRBJ1-2|.|.
CASRPGEPYGYTF
TGTGCCAGCAGACCAGGGGAACCCTATGGCTACACCTTC
>TRBV27|TRBJ1-1|.|.
CASSSGENTEAFF
TGTGCCAGCAGTTCTGGAGAGAACACTGAAGCTTTCTTT
>TRBV9|TRBJ2-3|few|.
CASSFSGDTQYF
TGTGCCAGCAGCTTCAGTGGAGATACGCAGTATTTT